This entry lists 27 T cell receptor beta chains sequenced from one sample in a study of T cell responses to AZD1222 COVID-19 vaccine. Sequenced by immunoSEQ multiplex PCR; TCRdb stores in-frame clones only, minus some. The top ten hold approximately 7.4% of the sample, which has about 60,000 clones, 84% seen once. The sequenced sample was peripheral blood, obtained on day 0 of AZD1222 vaccination. These receptors all stem from an adult in good health.

The chain has TRBV7-9 and TRBJ1-6, with 7 positions matching TRBD1. In germline, CDR1 is SEHNR, CDR2 FQNEAQ (reference sequence). The CDR3 contains 14 residues. V shed 5 bases, J shed 6 bases, and the junction held 4 bases outside the gene matches. In DNA, the CDR3 is TGTGCCAGCAGCCGCGACAGGGCTAATTCACCCCTCCACTTT. The encoded protein is CASSRDRANSPLHF.

The chain employs TRBV18 and TRBJ1-1, with D perhaps matching TRBD1 (5 bases). Deletions cut 3 bases from V and 1 base from J, with 12 bases between. Germline CDR1 reads KGHSH; CDR2 reads LQKENI. The CDR3 length is 15 residues. CDR3 sequence reads: CASSPMGLENTEAFF. The CDR3 DNA reads as TGTGCCAGCTCACCGATGGGACTAGAGAACACTGAAGCTTTCTTT.

This rearrangement joins TRBV11-2 to TRBJ1-2; unclear D gene. The length of the CDR3 is 12 residues. From germline, CDR1 is SGHAT and CDR2 FQNNGV. The V gene lost 3 bases and the J gene lost 3 bases, with 5 bases spanning the gap. DNA of the CDR3: TGTGCCAGCAGCTTCGACGACTATGGCTACACCTTC. It specifies CASSFDDYGYTF. The full variable domain, in which reference TRBV11-2 and TRBJ1-2 provide the parts outside the CDR3, is EAGVAQSPRYKIIEKRQSVAFWCNPISGHATLYWYQQILGQGPKLLIQFQNNGVVDDSQLPKDRFSAERLKGVDSTLKIQPAKLEDSAVYLCASSFDDYGYTFGSGTRLTVV.

The genes are TRBV6-5 and TRBJ2-1; the D call may be TRBD1 or TRBD2 (6 bases each). Germline CDR1 is MNHEY and CDR2 is SVGAGI. The V end was cut by 0 bases, the J end by 2 bases, with 11 bases between. CDR3 size: 16 residues. The CDR3 loop is CASSYSGRGPYNEQFF. The CDR3 bases are TGTGCCAGCAGTTACTCGGGACGGGGGCCCTACAATGAGCAGTTCTTC.

The chain is built from TRBV19 and TRBJ2-1; maybe TRBD1 (6 bases). CDR1 and CDR2 from the germline V gene are LNHDA and SQIVND (reference sequence). The V end lost 1 base, the J end lost 5 bases, and 12 bases lay between the germline ends. The CDR3 contains 15 residues. In DNA form, the CDR3 reads TGTGCCAGTAGTATAGGGATAGGGGGAAACAATGAGCAGTTCTTC. This codes for CASSIGIGGNNEQFF.

This clone was picked up a small number of times. This sequence joins TRBV7-2 and TRBJ1-4; no reliable D call. V was clipped by 5 bases and J by 8 bases, with 9 bases between them. There are 12 residues in the CDR3. CDR1 is SGHTA and CDR2 is FQGNSA in the germline V gene. The CDR3 loop reads CASSPQSEKLFF. Written as DNA, the CDR3 is TGTGCCAGCAGCCCCCAGTCGGAAAAACTGTTTTTT.

The chain is built from TRBV7-2 and TRBJ2-5; 7 bases line up with TRBD2. The germline V gene encodes CDR1 SGHTA and CDR2 FQGNSA. Trimming took 8 bases from V and 9 from J; bases not matched to a gene: 9. The CDR3 covers 12 residues. DNA for the CDR3: TGTGCCAGCGGGGCTAGCGGAGGGGCCCAGTACTTC. Protein: CASGASGGAQYF.

CDR3 residues: CASSLEAGELSEAFF. For the CDR3, the DNA is TGTGCCAGCAGCTTAGAGGCAGGCGAACTTTCTGAAGCTTTCTTT. V gene TRBV7-2 combines with J gene TRBJ1-1; D is ambiguous. This CDR3 contains 15 residues. From germline, CDR1 is SGHTA and CDR2 FQGNSA. Trimming took off 1 base at V and 6 bases at J, with 15 bases between the two ends.

This clone was observed a few times. This sequence joins TRBV7-2 and TRBJ2-7, with D tentatively TRBD1 (6 bases). CDR1 and CDR2 from the germline V gene are SGHTA and FQGNSA. The CDR3 loop spans 13 amino acids. V lost 5 bases to trimming and J lost 3 bases, with 11 bases between them. The CDR3 DNA is TGTGCCAGCAGCCGGTACAGGGACTACGAGCAGTACTTC. This translates into CASSRYRDYEQYF.

The CDR3 spells CSASRIRGLNEQFF. The CDR3 DNA is TGCAGTGCTAGTCGGATCCGGGGGCTGAATGAGCAGTTCTTC. This chain uses TRBV20-1 with TRBJ2-1; the D call may be TRBD1 or TRBD2 (6 bases each). Trimming cost V 3 bases and J 7 bases, with 16 bases left between them. The germline gives CDR1 DFQATT, CDR2 SNEGSKA (reference sequence). The CDR3 extends over 14 amino acids.

The chain joins TRBV6-1 to TRBJ2-5; D remains ambiguous. Looked up from germline, CDR1 is MNHNS and CDR2 is SASEGT. V shed 2 bases and J shed 0 bases, with 7 bases lying between them. This CDR3 comprises 14 residues. CDR3 loop: CASSEWGYQETQYF. CDR3 bases: TGTGCCAGCAGTGAATGGGGTTACCAAGAGACCCAGTACTTC.

The V gene is TRBV7-2, the J gene TRBJ2-1, with unresolved D. The germline V gene has CDR1 SGHTA and CDR2 FQGNSA. The CDR3 contains 13 residues. V gave up 2 bases and J gave up 9 bases, with 11 bases separating them. DNA of the CDR3: TGTGCCAGCAGCTTAAACCAGCGAGGTGAGCAGTTCTTC. This translates into CASSLNQRGEQFF.

The chain has TRBV24-1 and TRBJ1-1; D ambiguous. The V gene's germline CDR1 is KGHDR and CDR2 SFDVKD. The CDR3 has 15 residues. Trimming cost V 3 bases and J 3 bases, with 13 bases left between them. CDR3 DNA sequence: TGTGCCACCAGTGATCGAACGACGGGTGACACTGAAGCTTTCTTT. Amino acids: CATSDRTTGDTEAFF.

CDR3: CAISGTSGTQYF. DNA for the CDR3: TGTGCCATCAGTGGGACATCGGGGACCCAGTACTTC. The chain recombines TRBV10-3 with TRBJ2-5, with D tentatively TRBD1 (5 bases). Trimming took off 4 bases at V and 7 bases at J, with 10 bases between the two ends. The CDR3 contains 12 residues. CDR1 is ENHRY and CDR2 is SYGVKD in the germline V gene.

The chain has TRBV5-4 and TRBJ1-2; D is undetermined. The CDR3 has 15 amino acids. Germline V gene sequence: CDR1 SGHNT, CDR2 YYREEE (reference sequence). V shed 2 bases and J shed 4 bases, with 15 bases lying between them. The CDR3: CASSFYSAVSYGYTF. CDR3 bases: TGTGCCAGCAGCTTTTATTCGGCAGTCTCCTATGGCTACACCTTC.

V usage is TRBV6-2 or TRBV6-3 and J usage is TRBJ1-5; D is undetermined. The CDR3 contains 11 residues. V lost 5 bases and J lost 13, with 12 bases in between. Germline CDR1 is MNHEY and CDR2 is SVGEGT. CDR3 sequence reads: CASSGYRVQHF. The CDR3, as DNA: TGTGCCAGCAGTGGCTACCGGGTTCAGCATTTT.

The CDR3 nucleotides are TGTGCCATCACCGGACAGCCTGGAAACACCATATATTTT. This sequence encodes CAITGQPGNTIYF. J is TRBJ1-3 and V is TRBV10-3, with a possible D match to TRBD1 (6 bases). From germline, CDR1 is ENHRY and CDR2 SYGVKD. The CDR3 has 13 residues. Trimming removed 7 bases from V and 2 bases from J, with 9 bases in between.

The rearrangement links TRBV29-1 to TRBJ2-3; D unclear. The CDR3 is 13 amino acids. The V end lost 4 bases, the J end lost 2 bases, and 10 bases lay between the germline ends. Germline CDR1 SQVTM, CDR2 ANQGSEA. For the CDR3, the DNA is TGCAGCGTTGTCCCGGACCCCACAGATACGCAGTATTTT. This encodes CSVVPDPTDTQYF.

The CDR3 nucleotides are TGCGCCAGCAGCCTGGACGGTTCGGGGGGCTACACCTTC. Translating gives CASSLDGSGGYTF. The rearrangement links TRBV5-1 to TRBJ1-2; D is ambiguous. V was clipped by 4 bases and J by 8 bases, with 15 bases between them. The germline CDR1 and CDR2 sequences are SGHRS and YFSETQ. The CDR3 is 13 residues long. Complete variable domain (other parts from reference TRBV5-1 and TRBJ1-2): KAGVTQTPRYLIKTRGQQVTLSCSPISGHRSVSWYQQTPGQGLQFLFEYFSETQRNKGNFPGRFSGRQFSNSRSEMNVSTLELGDSALYLCASSLDGSGGYTFGSGTRLTVV.

The chain uses TRBV2 and TRBJ2-2, with 8 bases that match TRBD1. The CDR3 covers 14 residues. J was trimmed by 2 bases and V by 6 bases; bases with no gene match: 2. Looked up from germline, CDR1 is SNHLY and CDR2 is FYNNEI. As DNA, the CDR3 is TGTGCCAGCAGCGGACAGGGAAACACCGGGGAGCTGTTTTTT. Protein: CASSGQGNTGELFF.

This clone was seen only once. The gene calls are TRBV29-1 and TRBJ2-7; no clear D. V shed 6 bases and J shed 3 bases, with 9 bases lying between them. This CDR3 comprises 11 residues. The V gene's germline CDR1 is SQVTM and CDR2 ANQGSEA. This chain's CDR3 is CSVPGRYEQYF. CDR3 sequence (DNA): TGCAGCGTCCCCGGACGCTACGAGCAGTACTTC.

This chain links TRBV6-1 with TRBJ2-1; 15 nucleotides line up with TRBD2. CDR1 MNHNS and CDR2 SASEGT come from the germline V gene. The CDR3 totals 16 residues. Trimming removed 1 base from V and 8 bases from J; junction bases left unmatched: 3. CDR3 in DNA: TGTGCCAGCAGTGAAGGGACTAGCGGGGGGGCTGATGAGCAGTTCTTC. Protein product: CASSEGTSGGADEQFF.

The chain employs TRBV24-1 and TRBJ2-3; TRBD2 is a possible D gene (7 bases). Germline V lookup: CDR1 KGHDR, CDR2 SFDVKD. The CDR3 is 16 amino acids. Trimming took 4 bases from V and 4 from J, leaving 17 bases between them. The CDR3 reads CATSDPQAGAPDTQYF. CDR3 sequence (DNA): TGTGCCACCAGTGACCCTCAGGCGGGGGCTCCAGATACGCAGTATTTT.

The chain employs TRBV9 and TRBJ1-1; D may be TRBD1 (5 bases). V lost 3 bases and J lost 2, with 11 bases in between. The CDR3 is made up of 14 amino acids. Looked up from germline, CDR1 is SGDLS and CDR2 is YYNGEE. The CDR3 here is CASSGGSLNTEAFF. CDR3 coding DNA: TGTGCCAGCAGCGGGGGCAGCTTAAACACTGAAGCTTTCTTT.

The chain carries TRBV7-9 and TRBJ1-5; no clear D. Germline CDR1 SEHNR, CDR2 FQNEAQ (reference sequence). V lost 3 bases to trimming and J lost 4 bases, with 7 bases between them. CDR3 size: 13 residues. The CDR3, as DNA: TGTGCCAGCAGCTTTTTCGAGAATCAGCCCCAGCATTTT. Translation gives CASSFFENQPQHF.

The chain combines TRBV30 with TRBJ2-2; D not resolved. The CDR3 consists of 12 residues. Germline V gene data show CDR1 as GTSNPN and CDR2 as SVGIG (reference sequence). V was cut by 2 bases and J by 6 bases, with 7 bases left in between. The CDR3 region has the DNA TGTGCCTGGAGTTCAAGGCCCGGGGAGCTGTTTTTT. Its translation: CAWSSRPGELFF. Full variable domain (outside the CDR3, taken from reference TRBV30 and TRBJ2-2): SQTIHQWPATLVQPVGSPLSLECTVEGTSNPNLYWYRQAAGRGLQLLFYSVGIGQISSEVPQNLSASRPQDRQFILSSKKLLLSDSGFYLCAWSSRPGELFFGEGSRLTVL.

The rearrangement links TRBV6-6 to TRBJ2-2, with 9 positions matching TRBD2. Germline trimming cut 1 base from V and 4 bases from J; bases unmatched to any gene: 1. The CDR3 totals 15 residues. Per germline, CDR1 MNHNY and CDR2 SVGAGI (reference sequence). CDR3 sequence (DNA): TGTGCCAGCAGTTACTATAGCGGGGGCACCGGGGAGCTGTTTTTT. Translated, it gives CASSYYSGGTGELFF.